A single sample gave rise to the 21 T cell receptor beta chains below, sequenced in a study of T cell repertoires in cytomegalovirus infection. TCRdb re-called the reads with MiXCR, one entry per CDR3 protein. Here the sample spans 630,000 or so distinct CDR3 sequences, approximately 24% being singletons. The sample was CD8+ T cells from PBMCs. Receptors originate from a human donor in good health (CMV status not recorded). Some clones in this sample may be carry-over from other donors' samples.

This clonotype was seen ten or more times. In nucleotides, the CDR3 is TGTGCCATCGACGCCTCCTACAATGAGCAGTTCTTC. It is translated as CAIDASYNEQFF. The chain employs TRBV7-8 and TRBJ2-1; D not certain. Germline-derived CDR1 and CDR2 are SGHVS and FQNEAQ. The CDR3 totals 12 residues. The V end lost 10 bases, the J end lost 0 bases, and 7 bases lay between the germline ends.

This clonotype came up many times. CDR3 sequence reads: CASSFGTGGEQYV. The CDR3 DNA reads as TGTGCCAGCAGCTTCGGTACAGGGGGCGAGCAGTACGTC. J is TRBJ2-7 and V is TRBV7-2; 8 bases fit TRBD1. Germline V gene lookup returns CDR1 SGHTA and CDR2 FQGNSA. J gave up 6 bases and V 3 bases, and 4 bases lay outside the gene matches. The CDR3 runs to 13 residues.

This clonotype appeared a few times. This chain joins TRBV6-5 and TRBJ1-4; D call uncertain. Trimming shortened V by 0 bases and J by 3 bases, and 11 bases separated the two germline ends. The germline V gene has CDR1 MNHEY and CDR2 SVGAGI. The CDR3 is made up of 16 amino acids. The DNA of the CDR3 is TGTGCCAGCAGTTACTCCTGGGCGGGAGCTAATGAAAAACTGTTTTTT. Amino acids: CASSYSWAGANEKLFF.

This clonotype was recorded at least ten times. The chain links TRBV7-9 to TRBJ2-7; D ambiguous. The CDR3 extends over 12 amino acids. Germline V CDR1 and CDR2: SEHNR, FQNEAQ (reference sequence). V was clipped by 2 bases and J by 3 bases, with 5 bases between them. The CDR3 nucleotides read TGTGCCAGCAGCTTATACGGCTACGAGCAGTACGTC. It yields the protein CASSLYGYEQYV.

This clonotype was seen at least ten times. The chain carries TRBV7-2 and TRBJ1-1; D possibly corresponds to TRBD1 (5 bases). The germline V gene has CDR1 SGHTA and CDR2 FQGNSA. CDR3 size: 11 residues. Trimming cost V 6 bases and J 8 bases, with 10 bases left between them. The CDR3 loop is CASSFREEAFF. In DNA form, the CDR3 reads TGTGCCAGCAGTTTCAGGGAGGAAGCTTTCTTT.

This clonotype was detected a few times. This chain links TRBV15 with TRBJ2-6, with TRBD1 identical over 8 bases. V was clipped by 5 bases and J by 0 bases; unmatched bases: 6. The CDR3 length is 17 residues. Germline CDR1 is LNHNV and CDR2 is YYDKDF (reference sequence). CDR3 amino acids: CATSPDRGPSGANVLTF. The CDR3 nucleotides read TGTGCCACCAGCCCCGACAGGGGACCCTCTGGGGCCAACGTCCTGACTTTC.

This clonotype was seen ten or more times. CDR3 DNA sequence: TGTGCCAGCAGCTTAGCTCCGCTTGGAAGGGCTGGCACCGGGGAGCTGTTTTTT. Protein sequence: CASSLAPLGRAGTGELFF. The J gene is TRBJ2-2, the V gene TRBV7-6; D is unclear. Germline V gene sequence: CDR1 SGHVS, CDR2 FNYEAQ. Trimming left V 0 bases short and J 4 bases short, with 18 bases between. The CDR3 consists of 18 residues.

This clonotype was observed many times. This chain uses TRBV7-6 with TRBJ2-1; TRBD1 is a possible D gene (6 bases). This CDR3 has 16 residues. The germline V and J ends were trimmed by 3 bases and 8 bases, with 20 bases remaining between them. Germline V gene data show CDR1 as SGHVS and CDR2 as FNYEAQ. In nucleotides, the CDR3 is TGTGCCAGCAGCTTTCACAGGGAGAGGGGCTCCGATGAGCAGTTCTTC. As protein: CASSFHRERGSDEQFF.

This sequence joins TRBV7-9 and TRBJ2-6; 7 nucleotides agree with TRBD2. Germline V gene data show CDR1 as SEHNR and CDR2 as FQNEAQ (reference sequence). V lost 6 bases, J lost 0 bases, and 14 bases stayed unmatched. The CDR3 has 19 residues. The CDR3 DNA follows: TGTGCCAGCAGTTCTCCACCTGGGGGGGATAGCTCTGGGGCCAACGTCCTGACTTTC. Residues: CASSSPPGGDSSGANVLTF.

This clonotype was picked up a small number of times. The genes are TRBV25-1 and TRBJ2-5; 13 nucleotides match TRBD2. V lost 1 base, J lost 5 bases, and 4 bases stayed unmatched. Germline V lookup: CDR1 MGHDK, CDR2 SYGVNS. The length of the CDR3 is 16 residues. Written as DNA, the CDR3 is TGTGCCAGCAGTGAATTTGGGACTAGCGGGGCTGAGACCCAGTACTTC. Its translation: CASSEFGTSGAETQYF.

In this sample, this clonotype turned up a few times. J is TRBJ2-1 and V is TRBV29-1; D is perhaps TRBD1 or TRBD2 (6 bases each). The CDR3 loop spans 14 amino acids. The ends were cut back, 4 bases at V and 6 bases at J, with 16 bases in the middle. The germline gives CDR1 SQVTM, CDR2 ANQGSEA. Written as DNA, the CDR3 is TGCAGCGTTGTGGTGGGGGCGCGGGGCAATGAGCAGTTCTTC. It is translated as CSVVVGARGNEQFF.

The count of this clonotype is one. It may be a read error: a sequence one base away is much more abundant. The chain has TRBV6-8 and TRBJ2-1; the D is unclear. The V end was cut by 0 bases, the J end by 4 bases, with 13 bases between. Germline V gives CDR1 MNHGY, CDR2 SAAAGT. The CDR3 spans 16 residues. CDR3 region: CASSYSKAWFYNEQFF. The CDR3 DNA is TGTGCCAGCAGTTACTCGAAGGCATGGTTTTACAATGAGCAGTTCTTC.

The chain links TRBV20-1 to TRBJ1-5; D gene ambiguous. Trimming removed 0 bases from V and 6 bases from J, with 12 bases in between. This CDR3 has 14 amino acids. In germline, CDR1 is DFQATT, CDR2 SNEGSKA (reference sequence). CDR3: CSARDYTNGQPQHF. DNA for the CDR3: TGCAGTGCTAGAGATTATACGAACGGTCAGCCCCAGCATTTT.

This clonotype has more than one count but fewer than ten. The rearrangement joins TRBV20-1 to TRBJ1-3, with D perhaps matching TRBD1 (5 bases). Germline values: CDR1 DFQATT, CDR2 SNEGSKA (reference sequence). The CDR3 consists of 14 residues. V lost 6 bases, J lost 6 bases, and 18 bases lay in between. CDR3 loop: CSAFNGHGANTIYF. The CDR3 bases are TGCAGTGCCTTTAACGGACACGGGGCAAACACCATATATTTT.

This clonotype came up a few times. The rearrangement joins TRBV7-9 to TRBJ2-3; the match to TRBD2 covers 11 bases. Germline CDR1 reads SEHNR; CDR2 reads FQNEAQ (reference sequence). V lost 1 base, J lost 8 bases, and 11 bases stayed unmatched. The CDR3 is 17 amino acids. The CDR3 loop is CASSLGASGGPVGTQYF. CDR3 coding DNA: TGTGCCAGCAGCTTAGGGGCTAGCGGGGGGCCGGTCGGTACGCAGTATTTT.

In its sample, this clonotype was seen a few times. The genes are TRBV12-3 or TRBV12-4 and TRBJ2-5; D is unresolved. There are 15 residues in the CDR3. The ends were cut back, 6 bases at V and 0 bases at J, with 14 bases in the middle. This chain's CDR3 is CASSLLSDYQETQYF. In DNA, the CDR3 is TGTGCCAGCAGCCTCCTATCTGATTACCAAGAGACCCAGTACTTC.

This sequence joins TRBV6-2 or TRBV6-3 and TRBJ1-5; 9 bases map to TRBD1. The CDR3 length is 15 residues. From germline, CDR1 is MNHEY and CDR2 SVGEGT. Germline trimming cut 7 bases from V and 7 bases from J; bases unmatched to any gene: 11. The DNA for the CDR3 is TGTGCCAGCACCGAGCGGGACAGGGCTCACCAGCCCCAGCATTTT. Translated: CASTERDRAHQPQHF.

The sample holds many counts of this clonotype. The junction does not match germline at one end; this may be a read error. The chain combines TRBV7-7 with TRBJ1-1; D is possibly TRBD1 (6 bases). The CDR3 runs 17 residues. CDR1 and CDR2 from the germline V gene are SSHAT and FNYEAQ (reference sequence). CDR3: CASSWGRRGALGTEAFF. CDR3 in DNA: TGTGCTAGCAGCTGGGGACGGAGGGGGGCGCTGGGAACTGAAGCTTTCTTT. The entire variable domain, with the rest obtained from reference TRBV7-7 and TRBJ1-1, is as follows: GAGVSQSPRYKVTKRGQDVTLRCDPISSHATLYWYQQALGQGPEFLTYFNYEAQPDKSGLPSDRFSAERPEGSISTLTIQRTEQRDSAMYRCASSWGRRGALGTEAFFGQGTRLTVV.

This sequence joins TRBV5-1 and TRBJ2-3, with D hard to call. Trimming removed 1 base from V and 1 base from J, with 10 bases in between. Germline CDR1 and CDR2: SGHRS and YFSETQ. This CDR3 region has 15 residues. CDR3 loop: CASSLRTPRTDTQYF. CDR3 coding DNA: TGCGCCAGCAGCTTGAGGACCCCCCGCACAGATACGCAGTATTTT.

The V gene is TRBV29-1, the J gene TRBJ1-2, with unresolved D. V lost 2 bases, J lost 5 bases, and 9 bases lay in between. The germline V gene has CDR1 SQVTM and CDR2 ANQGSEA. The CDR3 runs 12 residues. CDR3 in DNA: TGCAGCGTTGAACGGGGTATATATGGCTACACCTTC. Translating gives CSVERGIYGYTF.

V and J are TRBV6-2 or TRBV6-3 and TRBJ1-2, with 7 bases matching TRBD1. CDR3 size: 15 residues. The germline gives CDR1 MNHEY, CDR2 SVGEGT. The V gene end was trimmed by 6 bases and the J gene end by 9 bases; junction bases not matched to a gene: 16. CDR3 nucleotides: TGTGCCAGCAGGGGACAAGGGGACAGCGCTTCTAGCTACACCTTC. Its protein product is CASRGQGDSASSYTF.